The 18 T cell receptor beta chains presented below share a single source sample, sequenced in a study of cytomegalovirus exposure and HLA in healthy donors. The PCR ran on 60 Vbeta and 13 Jbeta primers. Sequencing was performed with immunoSEQ multiplex PCR; in TCRdb, only in-frame clones are kept and a portion is missing. Among 90,000 to 150,000 clones, 77% were seen once, and the ten largest hold 10% to 11%. The sequencing sample was made of PBMCs. The receptors shown here come from a man aged 35-49 years in good health and CMV-seropositive.

The chain employs TRBV7-3 and TRBJ2-1; 7 positions agree with TRBD1. Germline trimming cut 6 bases from V and 0 bases from J; bases unmatched to any gene: 26. Per germline, CDR1 SGHTA and CDR2 FQGTGA. The CDR3 length is 22 residues. CDR3 sequence reads: CASSHSAKGGSPRDYSYNEQFF. The CDR3 region has the DNA TGTGCCAGCAGTCATAGCGCCAAAGGGGGCAGCCCGCGAGATTACTCCTACAATGAGCAGTTCTTC.

The chain has TRBV27 and TRBJ2-2, with a tentative D call TRBD1 (5 bases). Germline V CDR1 and CDR2: MNHEY, SMNVEV (reference sequence). The CDR3 loop spans 16 amino acids. Trimming shortened V by 6 bases and J by 6 bases, and 20 bases separated the two germline ends. In DNA form, the CDR3 reads TGTGCCAGCAGGCCCTGGGGCCTGGAGAGACCCGGGGAGCTGTTTTTT. This translates into CASRPWGLERPGELFF.

The genes are TRBV4-1 and TRBJ1-2; 7 bases line up with TRBD1. Per germline, CDR1 MGHRA and CDR2 YSYEKL. The CDR3 runs to 18 residues. The J segment lost 7 bases and the V segment lost 4 bases, leaving 21 bases of the junction unmatched. The CDR3 spells CASSPQPRQGLIAGGYTF. Here the CDR3 DNA reads TGCGCCAGCAGCCCCCAACCGCGACAGGGCCTGATCGCTGGTGGCTACACCTTC.

The J gene is TRBJ1-6, the V gene TRBV19, with D hard to call. Germline V lookup: CDR1 LNHDA, CDR2 SQIVND (reference sequence). V was pared by 5 bases and J by 1 base, with 12 bases between. The CDR3 extends over 16 amino acids. CDR3 DNA: TGTGCCAGTAGTGGCGAGGGAGGATCCTATAATTCACCCCTCCACTTT. Translated, it gives CASSGEGGSYNSPLHF.

V gene TRBV4-3 combines with J gene TRBJ2-7; tentatively, D is TRBD1 (6 bases). The V and J ends lost 4 bases and 4 bases respectively, with 14 bases between them. Germline lookup yields CDR1 LGHNA and CDR2 YSLEER. This CDR3 region has 14 residues. Written as DNA, the CDR3 is TGCGCCAGCAGCCTAGAACCTCAGGGGTACGAGCAGTACTTC. Residues: CASSLEPQGYEQYF.

V and J are TRBV6-1 and TRBJ2-3, with no clear D. Germline-derived CDR1 and CDR2 are MNHNS and SASEGT. The V end lost 3 bases, the J end lost 4 bases, and 2 bases lay between the germline ends. The CDR3 is 11 amino acids. CDR3 sequence: CASSDSDTQYF. CDR3 DNA: TGTGCCAGCAGTGACTCAGATACGCAGTATTTT.

The CDR3 bases are TGTGCCAGCAGGGTACAGGGCGGCACAGATACGCAGTATTTT. Amino acid sequence: CASRVQGGTDTQYF. This chain links TRBV7-3 with TRBJ2-3; D perhaps matches TRBD1 (6 bases). The germline CDR1 and CDR2 sequences are SGHTA and FQGTGA. Trimming stripped 6 bases from V and 1 base from J, with 11 bases between. There are 14 residues in the CDR3.

The chain carries TRBV2 and TRBJ2-1; 9 bases match TRBD1. CDR1 is SNHLY, CDR2 FYNNEI, per germline. This CDR3 region has 12 residues. Trimming removed 10 bases from V and 8 bases from J; junction bases left unmatched: 6. CDR3 region: CATGQGFDEQFF. CDR3 DNA sequence: TGTGCCACCGGACAGGGGTTCGATGAGCAGTTCTTC.

V and J are TRBV7-6 and TRBJ1-4; D may be TRBD1 (5 bases). In germline, CDR1 is SGHVS, CDR2 FNYEAQ. The CDR3 loop spans 17 amino acids. V dropped 5 bases and J dropped 5 bases, with 21 bases sitting between them. CDR3 DNA sequence: TGTGCCAGCAGCCGCGCTGGGCAGGGTGTTACGAATGAAAAACTGTTTTTT. It yields the protein CASSRAGQGVTNEKLFF.

The chain links TRBV11-2 to TRBJ1-2, with D possibly TRBD1 on 5 matching bases. Germline V CDR1 and CDR2: SGHAT, FQNNGV. The CDR3 runs to 13 residues. V was trimmed by 1 base and J by 8 bases, leaving 11 bases between them. CDR3 in amino acids: CASSLVLGVGYTF. The CDR3 nucleotides are TGTGCCAGCAGCTTAGTTTTAGGGGTCGGCTACACCTTC. The whole variable domain, filled in from reference TRBV11-2 and TRBJ1-2, reads EAGVAQSPRYKIIEKRQSVAFWCNPISGHATLYWYQQILGQGPKLLIQFQNNGVVDDSQLPKDRFSAERLKGVDSTLKIQPAKLEDSAVYLCASSLVLGVGYTFGSGTRLTVV.

This clone has more than one count but fewer than ten. The rearrangement uses TRBV5-1 and TRBJ2-3, with D unresolved. CDR1 SGHRS and CDR2 YFSETQ come from the germline V gene. The length of the CDR3 is 14 residues. The V gene lost 0 bases and the J gene lost 1 base, with 6 bases spanning the gap. The DNA for the CDR3 is TGCGCCAGCAGCTTGGCCTCCGGCACAGATACGCAGTATTTT. Amino acid sequence: CASSLASGTDTQYF.

The chain has TRBV7-8 and TRBJ2-7, with unresolved D. V lost 2 bases and J lost 3, with 8 bases in between. CDR1 and CDR2 (germline): SGHVS, FQNEAQ. This CDR3 has 13 residues. CDR3 DNA sequence: TGTGCCAGCAGCTTACTCCCCAGCTACGAGCAGTACTTC. Protein: CASSLLPSYEQYF.

In DNA, the CDR3 is TGTGCCTGGATAGCACAGGGTGGCACCGGGGAGCTGTTTTTT. It specifies CAWIAQGGTGELFF. V usage is TRBV30 and J usage is TRBJ2-2, with D tentatively TRBD1 (6 bases). The CDR3 contains 14 residues. Trimming removed 4 bases at V and 4 bases at J, with 13 bases between. CDR1 is GTSNPN, CDR2 SVGIG, per germline (reference sequence). Filled out from reference TRBV30 and TRBJ2-2, the complete variable domain reads SQTIHQWPATLVQPVGSPLSLECTVEGTSNPNLYWYRQAAGRGLQLLFYSVGIGQISSEVPQNLSASRPQDRQFILSSKKLLLSDSGFYLCAWIAQGGTGELFFGEGSRLTVL.

The V gene is TRBV5-1, the J gene TRBJ1-1, with a tentative D call TRBD1 (6 bases). Deletions cut 0 bases from V and 0 bases from J, with 15 bases between. There are 17 residues in the CDR3. CDR1 and CDR2 (germline): SGHRS, YFSETQ. CDR3 nucleotides: TGCGCCAGCAGCTTGGTTCCGGGGGGACAAGTGAACACTGAAGCTTTCTTT. Its protein product is CASSLVPGGQVNTEAFF.

This chain joins TRBV5-6 and TRBJ1-2, with D perhaps TRBD1 (6 bases). V lost 3 bases to trimming and J lost 4 bases, with 10 bases between them. The germline V gene has CDR1 SGHDT and CDR2 YYEEEE. The CDR3 spans 13 residues. The CDR3 here is CASSWAGAYGYTF. CDR3 nucleotides: TGTGCCAGCAGCTGGGCAGGGGCCTATGGCTACACCTTC.

This chain connects TRBV15 to TRBJ1-3, with 7 positions matching TRBD1. The CDR3 spans 17 residues. V lost 0 bases, J lost 0 bases, and 5 bases stayed unmatched. Germline-derived CDR1 and CDR2 are LNHNV and YYDKDF (reference sequence). CDR3 DNA sequence: TGTGCCACCAGCAGAGACAGGTGGACAGGCTCTGGAAACACCATATATTTT. Its translation is CATSRDRWTGSGNTIYF.

This clone came up once. The chain couples TRBV7-8 to TRBJ1-6, with a possible D match to TRBD1 (6 bases). Germline-derived CDR1 and CDR2 are SGHVS and FQNEAQ. The CDR3 extends over 15 amino acids. V was clipped by 4 bases and J by 6 bases, with 13 bases between them. CDR3 residues: CASSSPGTPNSPLHF. The CDR3 DNA is TGTGCCAGCAGCTCCCCCGGGACACCTAATTCACCCCTCCACTTT.

The CDR3: CASSRDRNSNQPQHF. The CDR3 coding sequence is TGTGCCAGCAGCCGGGACAGAAATAGCAATCAGCCCCAGCATTTT. The genes are TRBV11-2 and TRBJ1-5; 7 positions match TRBD1. The V and J ends lost 5 bases and 0 bases, in that order; junction bases with no gene match: 4. Germline V gene sequence: CDR1 SGHAT, CDR2 FQNNGV. The CDR3 runs to 15 residues.